The rows below give T cell receptor beta chains drawn from one sample of a study of CXCR3-negative and CXCR3-positive naive CD8 T cells. TCRdb derives one entry per CDR3 protein from the 5' RACE reads, leaving out DNA. In total, the table holds several thousand distinct CDR3 sequences. Sequencing was performed on naive CXCR3- CD8+ T cells from blood. The source is a human donor in good health. Some clones in this sample may be carry-over from other donors' samples. Both conserved end residues are part of each CDR3. The order of the fields is V gene, clone size, J gene, CDR3 protein. Rows may omit the clone size; those that give it use once, few, many or a size class.

v_call: TRBV7-9
clone_size: medium-sized
j_call: TRBJ1-1
cdr3_aa: CASSPPGGYLNTEAFF

v_call: TRBV6-2/TRBV6-3
clone_size: medium-sized
j_call: TRBJ2-5
cdr3_aa: CASRDLAGVGETQYF

v_call: TRBV29-1
clone_size: -
j_call: TRBJ1-1
cdr3_aa: CSVDAGGNTEAFF

v_call: TRBV29-1
clone_size: medium-sized
j_call: TRBJ2-7
cdr3_aa: CSVDIGSYEQYF

v_call: TRBV20-1
clone_size: medium-sized
j_call: TRBJ1-2
cdr3_aa: CSARFDIIGYTF

v_call: TRBV9
clone_size: -
j_call: TRBJ2-5
cdr3_aa: CASSLERGQFEAQYF

v_call: TRBV7-6
clone_size: -
j_call: TRBJ2-7
cdr3_aa: CASSLWGSSYEQYF

v_call: TRBV6-6
clone_size: medium-sized
j_call: TRBJ1-1
cdr3_aa: CASSLQVANTEAFF

v_call: TRBV3-1
clone_size: -
j_call: TRBJ2-4
cdr3_aa: CASSQDGSPAIQYF

v_call: TRBV29-1
clone_size: medium-sized
j_call: TRBJ2-1
cdr3_aa: CSVDEVGGRALDEQFF

v_call: TRBV27
clone_size: -
j_call: TRBJ2-3
cdr3_aa: CASSPGGYTQYF

v_call: TRBV5-1
clone_size: medium-sized
j_call: TRBJ1-1
cdr3_aa: CASSLAGGDTEAFF

v_call: TRBV5-1
clone_size: -
j_call: TRBJ2-7
cdr3_aa: CASSAYQGALDYEQYF

v_call: TRBV6-5
clone_size: medium-sized
j_call: TRBJ2-1
cdr3_aa: CASSYDVRGGQFF

v_call: TRBV15
clone_size: medium-sized
j_call: TRBJ1-1
cdr3_aa: CATSRDPGNTEAFF

v_call: TRBV29-1
clone_size: medium-sized
j_call: TRBJ2-2
cdr3_aa: CSVEVLGGARAGELFF

v_call: TRBV29-1
clone_size: -
j_call: TRBJ1-4
cdr3_aa: CSVEGWEEEKLFF

v_call: TRBV15
clone_size: -
j_call: TRBJ1-2
cdr3_aa: CATSSYGQGYGYTF

v_call: TRBV4-1
clone_size: -
j_call: TRBJ2-1
cdr3_aa: CASSQGGGGREQFF

v_call: TRBV7-2
clone_size: -
j_call: TRBJ2-5
cdr3_aa: CASNKAGVVWETQYF

v_call: TRBV7-9
clone_size: -
j_call: TRBJ2-3
cdr3_aa: CASSLPSRGGPDTQYF

v_call: TRBV7-2
clone_size: medium-sized
j_call: TRBJ2-7
cdr3_aa: CASSLGFYEQYF